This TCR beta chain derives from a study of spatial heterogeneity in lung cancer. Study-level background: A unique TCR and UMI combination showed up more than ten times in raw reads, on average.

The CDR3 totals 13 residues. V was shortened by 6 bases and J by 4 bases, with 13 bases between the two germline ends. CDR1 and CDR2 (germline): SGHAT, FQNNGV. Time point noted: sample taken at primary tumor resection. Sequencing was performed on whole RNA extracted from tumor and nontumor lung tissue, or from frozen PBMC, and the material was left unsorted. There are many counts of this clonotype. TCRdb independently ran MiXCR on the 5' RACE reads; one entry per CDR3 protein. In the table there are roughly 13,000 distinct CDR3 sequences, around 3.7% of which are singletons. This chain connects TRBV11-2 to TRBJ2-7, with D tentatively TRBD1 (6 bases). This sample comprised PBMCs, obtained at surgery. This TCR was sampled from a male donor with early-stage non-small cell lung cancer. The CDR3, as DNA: TGTGCCAGCAGGACGGGGCAGGGGTACGAGCAGTACTTC. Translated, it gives CASRTGQGYEQYF.